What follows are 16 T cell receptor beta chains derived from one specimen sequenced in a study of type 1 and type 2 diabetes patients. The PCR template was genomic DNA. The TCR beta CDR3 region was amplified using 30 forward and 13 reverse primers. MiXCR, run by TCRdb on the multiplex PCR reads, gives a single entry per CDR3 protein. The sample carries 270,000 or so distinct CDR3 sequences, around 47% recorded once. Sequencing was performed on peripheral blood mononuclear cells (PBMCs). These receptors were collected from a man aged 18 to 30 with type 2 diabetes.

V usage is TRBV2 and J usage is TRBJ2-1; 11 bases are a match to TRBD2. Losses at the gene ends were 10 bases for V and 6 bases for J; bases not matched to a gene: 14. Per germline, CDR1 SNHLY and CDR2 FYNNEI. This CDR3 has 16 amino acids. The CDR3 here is CATSVRTSGSCNEQFF. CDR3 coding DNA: TGTGCCACCAGCGTGAGAACTAGCGGGAGTTGCAATGAGCAGTTCTTC.

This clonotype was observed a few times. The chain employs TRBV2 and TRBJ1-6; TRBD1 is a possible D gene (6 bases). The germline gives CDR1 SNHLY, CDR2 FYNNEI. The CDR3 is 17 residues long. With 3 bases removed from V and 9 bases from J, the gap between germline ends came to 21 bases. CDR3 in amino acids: CASSDRGPGPRGSPLHF. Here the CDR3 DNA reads TGTGCCAGCAGTGACCGGGGTCCGGGACCCAGGGGTTCACCCCTCCACTTT.

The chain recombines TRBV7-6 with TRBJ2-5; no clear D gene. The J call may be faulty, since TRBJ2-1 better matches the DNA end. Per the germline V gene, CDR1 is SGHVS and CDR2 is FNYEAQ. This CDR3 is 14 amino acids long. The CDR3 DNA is TGTGCCAGCGGGCCCCGCCGGAGTAAGGATGAGCAGTTCTTC. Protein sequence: CASGPRRSKDEQFF.

The DNA of the CDR3 is TGTGCCAGCAGCGTCCAGGGGATTCAAGCCGGCACCGGGGAGCTGTTTTTT. Translation: CASSVQGIQAGTGELFF. The chain carries TRBV7-3 and TRBJ2-2; tentative D call: TRBD1 (6 bases). V gave up 5 bases and J gave up 4 bases, with 20 bases separating them. The CDR3 runs to 17 residues. The germline V gene has CDR1 SGHTA and CDR2 FQGTGA.

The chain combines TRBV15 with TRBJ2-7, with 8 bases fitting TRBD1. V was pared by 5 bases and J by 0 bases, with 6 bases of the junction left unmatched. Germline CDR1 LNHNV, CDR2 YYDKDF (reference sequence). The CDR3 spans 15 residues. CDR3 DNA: TGTGCCACCAGCCTGGACAGGGCCAGCTCCTACGAGCAGTACTTC. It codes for CATSLDRASSYEQYF.

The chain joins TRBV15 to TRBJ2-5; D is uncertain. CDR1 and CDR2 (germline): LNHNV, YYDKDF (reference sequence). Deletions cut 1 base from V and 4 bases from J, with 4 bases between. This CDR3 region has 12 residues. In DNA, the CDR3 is TGTGCCACCAGCAGAGTTAGAGAGACCCAGTACTTC. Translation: CATSRVRETQYF.

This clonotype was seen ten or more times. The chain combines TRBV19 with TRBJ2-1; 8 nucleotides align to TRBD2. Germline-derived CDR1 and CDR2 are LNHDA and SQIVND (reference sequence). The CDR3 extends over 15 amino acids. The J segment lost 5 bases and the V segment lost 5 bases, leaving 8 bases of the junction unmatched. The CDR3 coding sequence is TGTGCCAGTAGTCGACCGGGACTAGTCGACAATGAGCAGTTCTTC. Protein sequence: CASSRPGLVDNEQFF. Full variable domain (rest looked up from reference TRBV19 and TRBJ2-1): DGGITQSPKYLFRKEGQNVTLSCEQNLNHDAMYWYRQDPGQGLRLIYYSQIVNDFQKGDIAEGYSVSREKKESFPLTVTSAQKNPTAFYLCASSRPGLVDNEQFFGPGTRLTVL.

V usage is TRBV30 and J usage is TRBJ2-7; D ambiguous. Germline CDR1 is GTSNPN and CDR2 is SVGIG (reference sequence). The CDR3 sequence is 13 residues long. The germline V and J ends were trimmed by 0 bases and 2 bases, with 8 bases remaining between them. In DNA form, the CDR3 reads TGTGCCTGGAGTGTAATAGACGCCTACGAGCAGTACTTC. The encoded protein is CAWSVIDAYEQYF. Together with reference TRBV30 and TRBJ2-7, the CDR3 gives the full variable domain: SQTIHQWPATLVQPVGSPLSLECTVEGTSNPNLYWYRQAAGRGLQLLFYSVGIGQISSEVPQNLSASRPQDRQFILSSKKLLLSDSGFYLCAWSVIDAYEQYFGPGTRLTVT.

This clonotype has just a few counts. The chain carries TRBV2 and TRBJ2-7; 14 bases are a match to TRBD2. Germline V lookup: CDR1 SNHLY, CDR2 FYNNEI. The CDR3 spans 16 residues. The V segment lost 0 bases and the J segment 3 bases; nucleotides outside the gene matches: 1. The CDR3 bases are TGTGCCAGCAGTGAAGCAGGACTAGCGGGAGGCTACGAGCAGTACTTC. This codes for CASSEAGLAGGYEQYF.

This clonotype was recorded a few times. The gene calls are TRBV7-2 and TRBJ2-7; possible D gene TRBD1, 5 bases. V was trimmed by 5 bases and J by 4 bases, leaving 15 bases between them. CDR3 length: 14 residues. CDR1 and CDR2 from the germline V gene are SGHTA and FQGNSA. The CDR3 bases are TGTGCCAGCAGCCACCAGGACATTCGGTACGAGCAGTACTTC. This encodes CASSHQDIRYEQYF.

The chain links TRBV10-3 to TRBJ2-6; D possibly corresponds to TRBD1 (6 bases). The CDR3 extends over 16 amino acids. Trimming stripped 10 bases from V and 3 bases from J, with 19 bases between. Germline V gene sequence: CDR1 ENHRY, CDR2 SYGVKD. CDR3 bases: TGTGCCAGTAGTTTAGAAGGGGGTCGTGGGGCCAACGTCCTGACTTTC. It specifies CASSLEGGRGANVLTF.

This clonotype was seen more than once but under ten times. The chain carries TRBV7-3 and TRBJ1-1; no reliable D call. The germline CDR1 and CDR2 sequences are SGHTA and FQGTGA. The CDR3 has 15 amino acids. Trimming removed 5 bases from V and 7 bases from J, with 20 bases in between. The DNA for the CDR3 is TGTGCCAGCAGCCACCCGGGTTTCTCGGATAGTGAAGCTTTCTTT. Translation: CASSHPGFSDSEAFF. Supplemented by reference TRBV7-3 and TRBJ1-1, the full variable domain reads GAGVSQTPSNKVTEKGKYVELRCDPISGHTALYWYRQSLGQGPEFLIYFQGTGAADDSGLPNDRFFAVRPEGSVSTLKIQRTERGDSAVYLCASSHPGFSDSEAFFGQGTRLTVV.

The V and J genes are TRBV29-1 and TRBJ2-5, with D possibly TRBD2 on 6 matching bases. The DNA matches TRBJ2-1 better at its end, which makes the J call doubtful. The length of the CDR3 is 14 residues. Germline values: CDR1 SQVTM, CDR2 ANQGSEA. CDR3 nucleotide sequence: TGCAGCGTTGCGGGGGACGGCGAACAGAATGAGCAGTTCTTC. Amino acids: CSVAGDGEQNEQFF.

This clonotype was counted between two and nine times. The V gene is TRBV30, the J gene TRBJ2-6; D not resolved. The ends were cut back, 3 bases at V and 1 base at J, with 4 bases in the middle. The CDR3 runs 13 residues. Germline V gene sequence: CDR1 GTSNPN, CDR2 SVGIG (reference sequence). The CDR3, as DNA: TGTGCCTGGAGAATTTCTGGGGCCAACGTCCTGACTTTC. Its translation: CAWRISGANVLTF. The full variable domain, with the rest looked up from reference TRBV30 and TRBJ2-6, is SQTIHQWPATLVQPVGSPLSLECTVEGTSNPNLYWYRQAAGRGLQLLFYSVGIGQISSEVPQNLSASRPQDRQFILSSKKLLLSDSGFYLCAWRISGANVLTFGAGSRLTVL.

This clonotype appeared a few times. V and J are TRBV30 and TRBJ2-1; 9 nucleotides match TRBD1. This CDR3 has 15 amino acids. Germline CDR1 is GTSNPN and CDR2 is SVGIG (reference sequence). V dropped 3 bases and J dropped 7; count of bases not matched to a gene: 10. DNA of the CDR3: TGTGCCTGGAGGTTCGGGGACAGGGATTCAAATGAGCAGTTCTTC. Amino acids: CAWRFGDRDSNEQFF.

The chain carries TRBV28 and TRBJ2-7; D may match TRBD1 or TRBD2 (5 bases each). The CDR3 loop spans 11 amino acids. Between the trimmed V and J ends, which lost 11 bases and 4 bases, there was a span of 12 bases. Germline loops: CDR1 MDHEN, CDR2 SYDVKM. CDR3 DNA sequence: TGTGCCGCGGTGGGGGAATACGAGCAGTACTTC. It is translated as CAAVGEYEQYF.